One sample yielded the 17 T cell receptor beta chains listed below, sequenced in a study of OX40 agonist ivuxolimab in advanced cancers. Here immunoSEQ multiplex PCR was the method, and the copy in TCRdb shows in-frame clones only, minus some. This table holds 60,000 or so clones, around 82% found once. The material was CD4+ or CD8+ T cells sorted from blood, obtained in a trial of the OX40 agonist ivuxolimab. All receptors come from an adult with an advanced solid tumor such as melanoma, head and neck, liver or kidney cancer.

The CDR3 sequence is CATSSVQGRLAEETQYF. Here the CDR3 DNA reads TGTGCCACCAGCAGCGTACAGGGTCGACTAGCGGAAGAGACCCAGTACTTC. The chain combines TRBV15 with TRBJ2-5, with TRBD2 matching 9 bases. V trimming: 3 bases; J trimming: 3 bases; junction bases outside the gene matches: 11. Germline-derived CDR1 and CDR2 are LNHNV and YYDKDF (reference sequence). The CDR3 totals 17 residues.

The chain joins TRBV2 to TRBJ1-2, with D possibly TRBD1 on 6 matching bases. The germline CDR1 and CDR2 sequences are SNHLY and FYNNEI. The CDR3 length is 16 residues. V dropped 2 bases and J dropped 8 bases, with 21 bases sitting between them. In nucleotides, the CDR3 is TGTGCCAGCAGTGAATGGGGTAGTACAGGGACGCGAGGCTACACCTTC. Translation gives CASSEWGSTGTRGYTF.

The chain is built from TRBV19 and TRBJ1-6; 7 bases match TRBD1. Germline V gene data show CDR1 as LNHDA and CDR2 as SQIVND (reference sequence). The CDR3 has 15 residues. The V and J ends lost 7 bases and 6 bases, in that order; junction bases with no gene match: 9. CDR3 coding DNA: TGTGCCAGTAAACCTCAACAGGGGACTAATTCACCCCTCCACTTT. Residues: CASKPQQGTNSPLHF.

The chain carries TRBV28 and TRBJ1-3; D unresolved. The germline gives CDR1 MDHEN, CDR2 SYDVKM. Trimming left V 5 bases short and J 4 bases short, with 6 bases between. The CDR3 loop spans 12 amino acids. DNA of the CDR3: TGTGCCAGCAGTCCATACGGAAACACCATATATTTT. Amino acid sequence: CASSPYGNTIYF.

This clone was seen only a few times. The CDR3 reads CASSRAPLDHEQYF. CDR3 nucleotide sequence: TGTGCCAGCAGCCGGGCACCCCTCGACCACGAGCAGTACTTC. The chain combines TRBV14 with TRBJ2-7; D is unresolved. Trimming removed 4 bases from V and 5 bases from J, with 15 bases in between. The CDR3 extends over 14 amino acids. Germline-derived CDR1 and CDR2 are SGHDN and FVKESK.

The chain recombines TRBV19 with TRBJ1-5; 10 nucleotides match TRBD1. The CDR3 runs 18 residues. CDR1 is LNHDA and CDR2 is SQIVND in the germline V gene (reference sequence). The V gene end was trimmed by 4 bases and the J gene end by 2 bases; junction bases not matched to a gene: 11. CDR3 protein: CASSNRDRGGEGNQPQHF. DNA of the CDR3: TGTGCCAGTAGTAACCGGGACAGGGGAGGGGAGGGCAATCAGCCCCAGCATTTT. The full variable domain, with the rest looked up from reference TRBV19 and TRBJ1-5, is DGGITQSPKYLFRKEGQNVTLSCEQNLNHDAMYWYRQDPGQGLRLIYYSQIVNDFQKGDIAEGYSVSREKKESFPLTVTSAQKNPTAFYLCASSNRDRGGEGNQPQHFGDGTRLSIL.

This chain links TRBV27 with TRBJ2-2; 13 bases map to TRBD2. This CDR3 comprises 16 residues. The germline gives CDR1 MNHEY, CDR2 SMNVEV (reference sequence). V shed 7 bases and J 4 bases; nucleotides not matched to a gene: 6. The CDR3 sequence is CASNRRLAGGTGELFF. The DNA for the CDR3 is TGTGCCAGCAATCGGAGACTAGCGGGGGGCACCGGGGAGCTGTTTTTT.

The genes are TRBV21-1 and TRBJ2-3; the DNA was not compared with TRBD2, the D call given in the table. TRBV21-1 is marked as a pseudogene. This CDR3 is 16 amino acids long. CDR3 in amino acids: CASSSGKGLHTDTQYF. As DNA, the CDR3 is TGTGCCAGCAGCTCAGGTAAAGGACTCCACACAGATACGCAGTATTTT.

The chain employs TRBV2 and TRBJ1-1; D is ambiguous. Germline V gives CDR1 SNHLY, CDR2 FYNNEI. Trimming took 3 bases from V and 0 from J, leaving 8 bases between them. The CDR3 has 14 residues. The CDR3 DNA follows: TGTGCCAGCAGTGAGGGCAGGATGAACACTGAAGCTTTCTTT. This sequence encodes CASSEGRMNTEAFF. Variable domain in full (rest from reference TRBV2 and TRBJ1-1): EPEVTQTPSHQVTQMGQEVILRCVPISNHLYFYWYRQILGQKVEFLVSFYNNEISEKSEIFDDQFSVERPDGSNFTLKIRSTKLEDSAMYFCASSEGRMNTEAFFGQGTRLTVV.

The chain employs TRBV9 and TRBJ2-5; 9 bases line up with TRBD2. The trim removed 3 bases at V and 5 bases at J, leaving 14 bases unmatched. Germline V CDR1 and CDR2: SGDLS, YYNGEE. The CDR3 loop spans 17 amino acids. The CDR3 loop reads CASSGESRAAGGETQYF. Written as DNA, the CDR3 is TGTGCCAGCAGCGGAGAGAGTCGGGCGGCGGGGGGGGAGACCCAGTACTTC.

V gene TRBV2 combines with J gene TRBJ1-2; D is unclear. Germline CDR1 reads SNHLY; CDR2 reads FYNNEI. V lost 0 bases to trimming and J lost 6 bases, with 14 bases between them. This CDR3 is built from 15 residues. The CDR3 DNA reads TGTGCCAGCAGTGAAGCCCCGGGTTGGGCCAATGGCTACACCTTC. Its protein product is CASSEAPGWANGYTF.

The gene calls are TRBV28 and TRBJ1-2; no clear D. Trimming removed 6 bases from V and 0 bases from J, with 8 bases in between. Germline V CDR1 and CDR2: MDHEN, SYDVKM. The CDR3 has 13 residues. In DNA form, the CDR3 reads TGTGCCAGCAGGGGTTCGGCTAACTATGGCTACACCTTC. It is translated as CASRGSANYGYTF.

The chain uses TRBV28 and TRBJ1-1, with D unresolved. This CDR3 has 14 amino acids. Germline loops: CDR1 MDHEN, CDR2 SYDVKM. With 4 bases removed from V and 0 bases from J, the gap between germline ends came to 9 bases. The CDR3 sequence: CASSYGGMNTEAFF. In DNA form, the CDR3 reads TGTGCCAGCAGTTATGGCGGAATGAACACTGAAGCTTTCTTT.

This clone was seen a few times. The V call is TRBV6-1, the J call TRBJ2-7; the D is unclear. From germline, CDR1 is MNHNS and CDR2 SASEGT. The V end lost 1 base, the J end lost 0 bases, and 7 bases lay between the germline ends. The CDR3 is 14 amino acids. This chain's CDR3 is CASSEEPRSYEQYF. CDR3 DNA sequence: TGTGCCAGCAGTGAAGAACCGCGCTCCTACGAGCAGTACTTC.

This chain connects TRBV19 to TRBJ1-1, with 11 bases aligning to TRBD1. V shed 8 bases, J shed 0 bases, and the junction held 11 bases outside the gene matches. CDR3 size: 17 residues. Germline V gene lookup returns CDR1 LNHDA and CDR2 SQIVND (reference sequence). CDR3 bases: TGTGCCAGTCCCGGACAGGGGGCACGGGGTTTGAACACTGAAGCTTTCTTT. Translated, it gives CASPGQGARGLNTEAFF.

The CDR3 protein is CASSSADYGYTF. The CDR3 bases are TGTGCCAGCAGTTCGGCGGATTATGGCTACACCTTC. This chain connects TRBV28 to TRBJ1-2; no clear D. Trimming removed 4 bases at V and 5 bases at J, with 8 bases between. The germline V gene has CDR1 MDHEN and CDR2 SYDVKM. The CDR3 consists of 12 residues.

The rearrangement links TRBV28 to TRBJ1-2; the match to TRBD1 covers 8 bases. V shed 8 bases and J 3 bases; nucleotides not matched to a gene: 2. This CDR3 has 12 residues. Per the germline V gene, CDR1 is MDHEN and CDR2 is SYDVKM. The CDR3 sequence: CASLQGDYGYTF. As DNA, the CDR3 is TGTGCCAGCTTACAGGGGGACTATGGCTACACCTTC.